This TCR beta chain comes out of a study of T-cell reconstitution after alpha-beta-depleted transplantation in children. Construction of the TCRbeta library involved unique molecular identifiers. A single record per CDR3 protein comes from TCRdb applying MiXCR to the PCR reads. The data contain some 200,000 distinct CDR3 sequences, about 9.6% of them seen just once; the ten biggest clones take up less than 6%. Per germline, CDR1 DFQATT and CDR2 SNEGSKA (reference sequence). Trimming left V 0 bases short and J 1 base short, with 12 bases between. The CDR3 extends over 15 amino acids. Sequences were derived from PBMCs from the stem cell graft donor, sampled from the stem cell graft. This TCR was sampled from a human donor who donated a stem cell graft to a child with SCID. The chain carries TRBV20-1 and TRBJ1-1; possible D gene TRBD1, 5 bases. The CDR3 sequence is CSARDEGIANTEAFF. CDR3 sequence (DNA): TGCAGTGCTAGAGATGAGGGGATAGCGAACACTGAAGCTTTCTTT.